This TCR beta chain was captured by sequencing in a study of cytomegalovirus exposure and HLA in healthy donors. Both 60 Vbeta primers and 13 Jbeta primers went into the PCR. Clones were read by immunoSEQ multiplex PCR, and TCRdb kept only the in-frame ones, dropping some. The sample carries about 120,000 clones, almost 70% recorded once. The CDR3 loop spans 14 amino acids. After removal of 7 bases from V and 4 bases from J, the junction contained 9 bases not matched to a gene. The germline CDR1 and CDR2 sequences are PRHDT and FYEKMQ (reference sequence). Sample: PBMCs. The sequence was obtained from a man aged 25-45 years in good health and CMV-seropositive. The chain has TRBV13 and TRBJ1-1; 7 bases match TRBD1. The CDR3 DNA follows: TGTGCCAGCACCCCAGGGGGATTCGGCACTGAAGCTTTCTTT. As protein: CASTPGGFGTEAFF.